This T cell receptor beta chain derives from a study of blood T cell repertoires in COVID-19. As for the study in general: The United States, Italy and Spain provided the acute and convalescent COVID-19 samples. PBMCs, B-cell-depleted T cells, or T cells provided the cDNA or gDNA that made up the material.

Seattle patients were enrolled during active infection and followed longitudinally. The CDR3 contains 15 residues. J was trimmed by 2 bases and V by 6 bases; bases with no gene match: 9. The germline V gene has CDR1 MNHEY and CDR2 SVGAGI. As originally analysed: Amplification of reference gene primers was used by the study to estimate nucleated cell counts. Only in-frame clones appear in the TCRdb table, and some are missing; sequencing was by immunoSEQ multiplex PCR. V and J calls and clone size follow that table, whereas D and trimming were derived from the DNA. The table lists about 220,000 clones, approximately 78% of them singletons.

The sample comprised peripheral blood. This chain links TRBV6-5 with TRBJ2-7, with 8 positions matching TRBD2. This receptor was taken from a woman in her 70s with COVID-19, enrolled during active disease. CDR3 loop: CASRPGASGPYEQYF. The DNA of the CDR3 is TGTGCCAGCAGACCCGGCGCTAGCGGGCCCTACGAGCAGTACTTC.